Sequencing of this T cell receptor beta chain was carried out in a study of beta chain features in type 1 diabetes. General observations from the study: Among patients with Type 1 diabetes, TCRB CDR3s were moderately but significantly shorter in every one of the four CD4+ subsets.

The V and J ends lost 5 bases and 0 bases respectively, with 13 bases between them. The CDR3 runs to 15 residues. Looked up from germline, CDR1 is SGHAT and CDR2 is FQNNGV. Concerning this clone: Antigen unknown.

Of the isolated RNA, all was reverse transcribed, and so the sequenced material was expressed TCRB transcripts. TCRdb's table, derived via immunoSEQ multiplex PCR, lists solely in-frame clones and lacks some. The sample contains around 600,000 clones, around 12% of which appear only once. Sequencing used naive CD4+ T cells from blood. The gene calls are TRBV11-2 and TRBJ2-5; D may correspond to TRBD1 or TRBD2 (5 bases each). This sequence was found in a man in his thirties or forties with type 1 diabetes. The CDR3 DNA sequence: TGTGCCAGCAGCCATCCGGGGACGTACCAAGAGACCCAGTACTTC. It translates to CASSHPGTYQETQYF. The variable domain in full, with the rest retrieved from reference TRBV11-2 and TRBJ2-5, is EAGVAQSPRYKIIEKRQSVAFWCNPISGHATLYWYQQILGQGPKLLIQFQNNGVVDDSQLPKDRFSAERLKGVDSTLKIQPAKLEDSAVYLCASSHPGTYQETQYFGPGTRLLVL.